This T cell receptor beta chain emerged from a study of blood T cell repertoires in COVID-19. V lost 3 bases, J lost 7 bases, and 9 bases lay in between. From germline, CDR1 is MDHEN and CDR2 SYDVKM. This CDR3 spans 12 amino acids. In the authors' workflow: Counts of nucleated cells, estimated from reference gene primer amplification, were obtained. Only in-frame clones appear in the TCRdb table, and some are missing; sequencing was by immunoSEQ multiplex PCR. The DNA was the basis for D and trimming; V, J and clone size are from that table. The sample has roughly 370,000 clones, about 86% seen once. This clone was recorded a few times.

V is TRBV28 and J is TRBJ1-2; D not certain. Material for sequencing was PBMCs or T cells enriched from blood (not recorded which). This clonotype originated in a woman aged 45-65 years who had recovered from COVID-19. The CDR3 DNA reads TGTGCCAGCAGTTTTGGTGGGCGTGGCTACACCTTC. It is translated as CASSFGGRGYTF.